The next 8 T cell receptor beta chains were all read from a single sample in a study of T cell responses to AZD1222 COVID-19 vaccine. This table comes from immunoSEQ multiplex PCR, and its TCRdb copy is limited to in-frame clones, with some not included. Seen here are more than 85,000 clones, over 85% observed once, and the top ten hold roughly 2.5%. Source: peripheral blood, taken 28 days after the second AZD1222 dose. The receptors here all came from an adult who received the AZD1222 COVID-19 vaccine.

This chain joins TRBV6-5 and TRBJ2-1; D is tentatively TRBD1 or TRBD2 (5 bases each). Trimming took 6 bases from V and 0 from J, leaving 12 bases between them. Germline loops: CDR1 MNHEY, CDR2 SVGAGI. This CDR3 region has 15 residues. CDR3 region: CASSPGRISYNEQFF. CDR3 in DNA: TGTGCCAGCAGCCCGGGACGCATCTCCTACAATGAGCAGTTCTTC.

J is TRBJ2-7 and V is TRBV6-1, with D unclear. Germline V CDR1 and CDR2: MNHNS, SASEGT. V was clipped by 5 bases and J by 0 bases, with 11 bases between them. The length of the CDR3 is 14 residues. In DNA, the CDR3 is TGTGCCAGCAGTTCCCCGACTCCCTCCTACGAGCAGTACTTC. It specifies CASSSPTPSYEQYF.

The chain joins TRBV2 to TRBJ2-7; 8 positions match TRBD1. The CDR3 is 15 amino acids. V dropped 6 bases and J dropped 1; count of bases not matched to a gene: 8. Germline CDR1 SNHLY, CDR2 FYNNEI. This CDR3 is CASRPDREVSYEQYF. CDR3 DNA: TGTGCCAGCAGACCGGACAGGGAAGTGTCCTACGAGCAGTACTTC.

This rearrangement joins TRBV4-2 to TRBJ2-7; the D gene is possibly TRBD1 (5 bases). This CDR3 comprises 15 residues. CDR1 LGHNA and CDR2 YNFKEQ come from the germline V gene. Trimming left V 1 base short and J 6 bases short, with 16 bases between. The CDR3 nucleotides read TGTGCCAGCAGCCAAGGGCAGGGCCTTTTCGCCGAGCAGTACTTC. The encoded protein is CASSQGQGLFAEQYF.

V usage is TRBV10-2 and J usage is TRBJ2-1; D perhaps matches TRBD2 (6 bases). V dropped 8 bases and J dropped 8 bases, with 13 bases sitting between them. Germline V gene data show CDR1 as WSHSY and CDR2 as SAAADI. The CDR3 is 12 amino acids. The CDR3 loop is CASVGGGDEQFF. CDR3 nucleotide sequence: TGCGCCAGCGTGGGGGGTGGGGATGAGCAGTTCTTC.

This clone appeared once. V and J are TRBV9 and TRBJ2-3; D gene ambiguous. The germline V gene encodes CDR1 SGDLS and CDR2 YYNGEE. The V gene lost 0 bases and the J gene lost 5 bases, with 4 bases spanning the gap. The CDR3 runs 12 residues. The CDR3, as DNA: TGTGCCAGCAGCGTAGGGGGAGATACGCAGTATTTT. This gives the protein CASSVGGDTQYF.

The rearrangement links TRBV19 to TRBJ2-3; maybe TRBD2 (6 bases). Looked up from germline, CDR1 is LNHDA and CDR2 is SQIVND (reference sequence). This CDR3 has 15 residues. Trimming took off 5 bases at V and 4 bases at J, with 16 bases between the two ends. The DNA of the CDR3 is TGTGCCAGTAGTGCGATAGCGGCCGGGGCAGATACGCAGTATTTT. This sequence encodes CASSAIAAGADTQYF. Looking up the rest from reference TRBV19 and TRBJ2-3 gives the full variable domain: DGGITQSPKYLFRKEGQNVTLSCEQNLNHDAMYWYRQDPGQGLRLIYYSQIVNDFQKGDIAEGYSVSREKKESFPLTVTSAQKNPTAFYLCASSAIAAGADTQYFGPGTRLTVL.

The chain joins TRBV4-3 to TRBJ1-4, with D unclear. Trimming took off 1 base at V and 5 bases at J, with 14 bases between the two ends. CDR1 is LGHNA, CDR2 YSLEER, per germline. CDR3 length equals 16 residues. CDR3 DNA: TGCGCCAGCAGCCAAGCGTTTGAGGGAATCAATGAAAAACTGTTTTTT. This encodes CASSQAFEGINEKLFF.